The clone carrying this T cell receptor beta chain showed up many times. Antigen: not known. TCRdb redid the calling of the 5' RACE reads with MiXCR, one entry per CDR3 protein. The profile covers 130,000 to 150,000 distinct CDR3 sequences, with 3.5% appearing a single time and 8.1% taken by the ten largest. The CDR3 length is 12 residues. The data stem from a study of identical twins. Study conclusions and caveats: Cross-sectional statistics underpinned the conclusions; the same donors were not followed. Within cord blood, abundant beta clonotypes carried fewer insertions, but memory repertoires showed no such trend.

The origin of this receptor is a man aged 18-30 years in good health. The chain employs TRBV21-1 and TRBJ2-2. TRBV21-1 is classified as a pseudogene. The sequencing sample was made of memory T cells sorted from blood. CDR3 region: CASSKVGWELFF. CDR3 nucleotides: TGTGCCAGCAGCAAAGTCGGCTGGGAGCTGTTTTTT.